This T cell receptor beta chain was identified in a study of early T cells in non-severe SARS-CoV-2 infection. The germline V gene has CDR1 LGHNA and CDR2 YSLEER. This CDR3 spans 15 amino acids. V dropped 1 base and J dropped 2 bases, with 10 bases sitting between them. TCRdb itself ran the 5' RACE reads through MiXCR, one entry per CDR3 protein. Here the sample spans 35,000 to 50,000 distinct CDR3 sequences, about 6% being singletons. The sequences come from whole blood, collected at baseline. The TCR comes from an adult who was a healthcare worker with PCR-confirmed SARS-CoV-2 infection or an uninfected control (not recorded which). The chain uses TRBV4-3 and TRBJ2-3, with a weak D call TRBD1 (6 bases). The CDR3 DNA reads as TGCGCCAGCAGCCAAGGTGGGGGCCTCACAGATACGCAGTATTTT. This encodes CASSQGGGLTDTQYF.